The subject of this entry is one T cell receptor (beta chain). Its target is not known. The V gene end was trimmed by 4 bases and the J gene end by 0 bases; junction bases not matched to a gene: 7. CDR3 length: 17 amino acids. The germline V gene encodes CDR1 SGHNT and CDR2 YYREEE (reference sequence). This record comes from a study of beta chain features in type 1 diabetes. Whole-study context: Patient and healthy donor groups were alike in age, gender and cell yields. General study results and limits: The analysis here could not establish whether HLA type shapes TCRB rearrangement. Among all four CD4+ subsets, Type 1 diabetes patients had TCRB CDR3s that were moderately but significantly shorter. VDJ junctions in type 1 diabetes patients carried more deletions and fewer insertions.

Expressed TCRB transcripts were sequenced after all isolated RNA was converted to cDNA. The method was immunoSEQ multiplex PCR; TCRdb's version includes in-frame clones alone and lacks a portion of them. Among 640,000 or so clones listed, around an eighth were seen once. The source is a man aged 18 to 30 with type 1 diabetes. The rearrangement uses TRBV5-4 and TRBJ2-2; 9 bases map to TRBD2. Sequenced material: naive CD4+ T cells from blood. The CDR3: CASSTTGLAANTGELFF. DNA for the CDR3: TGTGCCAGCAGCACCACGGGACTAGCAGCGAACACCGGGGAGCTGTTTTTT.